Below are 28 T cell receptor beta chains sequenced from a single sample in a study of cytomegalovirus exposure and HLA in healthy donors. The study ran its PCR with 60 Vbeta and 13 Jbeta primers. Assay used: immunoSEQ multiplex PCR; TCRdb lists only in-frame clones, some missing. The data show over 55,000 clones, with 80% seen just once and around 6% held by the top ten. The sequenced sample consisted of PBMCs. The receptors here all came from a male donor in good health and CMV-seronegative.

V gene TRBV30 combines with J gene TRBJ1-5; weak D call: TRBD1 (5 bases). This CDR3 contains 14 residues. In germline, CDR1 is GTSNPN, CDR2 SVGIG (reference sequence). The V gene lost 2 bases and the J gene lost 5 bases, with 13 bases spanning the gap. The CDR3 DNA reads TGTGCCTGGAGTTCAAGGGGTTCCGATCAGCCCCAGCATTTT. Translation: CAWSSRGSDQPQHF.

The chain links TRBV10-3 to TRBJ2-7; 10 nucleotides line up with TRBD1. CDR1 is ENHRY, CDR2 SYGVKD, per germline. This CDR3 spans 14 amino acids. Trimming cost V 10 bases and J 3 bases; bases outside gene matches: 9. The CDR3 sequence: CASTRGQGNYEQYF. CDR3 DNA sequence: TGTGCCAGCACTAGGGGACAGGGGAACTACGAGCAGTACTTC.

The V and J genes are TRBV19 and TRBJ1-1; TRBD1 agrees at 10 bases. In germline, CDR1 is LNHDA, CDR2 SQIVND (reference sequence). CDR3 size: 17 residues. Trimming cost V 2 bases and J 0 bases; bases outside gene matches: 6. The CDR3 coding sequence is TGTGCCAGTAGTATAATTCTGGACAGGGGGTTGAACACTGAAGCTTTCTTT. Translating gives CASSIILDRGLNTEAFF.

This clone occurred once. The chain employs TRBV7-8 and TRBJ1-3; D might be TRBD1 (6 bases). Looked up from germline, CDR1 is SGHVS and CDR2 is FQNEAQ. Between the trimmed V and J ends, which lost 1 base and 0 bases, there was a span of 7 bases. This CDR3 has 15 amino acids. CDR3 nucleotides: TGTGCCAGCAGCTTAGTCAGGGGCTCTGGAAACACCATATATTTT. It translates to CASSLVRGSGNTIYF. The full variable domain, rest sourced from reference TRBV7-8 and TRBJ1-3, is GAGVSQSPRYKVAKRGQDVALRCDPISGHVSLFWYQQALGQGPEFLTYFQNEAQLDKSGLPSDRFFAERPEGSVSTLKIQRTQQEDSAVYLCASSLVRGSGNTIYFGEGSWLTVV.

The V gene is TRBV19, the J gene TRBJ1-1, with 7 bases matching TRBD1. V shed 0 bases, J shed 2 bases, and the junction held 6 bases outside the gene matches. The germline V gene has CDR1 LNHDA and CDR2 SQIVND (reference sequence). The CDR3 is made up of 16 amino acids. The CDR3 here is CASSIEHGTVNTEAFF. In DNA form, the CDR3 reads TGTGCCAGTAGTATAGAGCATGGGACAGTCAACACTGAAGCTTTCTTT.

The gene calls are TRBV5-5 and TRBJ2-1; D might be TRBD2 (6 bases). V was pared by 5 bases and J by 0 bases, with 15 bases between. The CDR3 extends over 16 amino acids. Germline lookup yields CDR1 SGHKS and CDR2 YYEKEE (reference sequence). DNA for the CDR3: TGTGCCAGCAGTCAAGGGACTCCTAGCTCCTACAATGAGCAGTTCTTC. This encodes CASSQGTPSSYNEQFF.

A few counts support this clone. The chain combines TRBV9 with TRBJ2-3; 9 bases match TRBD1. Germline CDR1 SGDLS, CDR2 YYNGEE. CDR3 length equals 14 residues. Trimming at V came to 1 base and at J to 6 bases, leaving 3 bases not matched to a gene. The CDR3 DNA follows: TGTGCCAGCAGCGTAACAGGGGGCTCCGATACGCAGTATTTT. Translating it yields CASSVTGGSDTQYF.

The V gene is TRBV29-1, the J gene TRBJ2-1, with D perhaps TRBD1 (6 bases). Trimming pared 7 bases from V and 8 bases from J, leaving 15 bases between. CDR3 length equals 12 residues. Germline-derived CDR1 and CDR2 are SQVTM and ANQGSEA. CDR3 DNA: TGCAGCGGGGGGTCAGGGGTCGATGAGCAGTTCTTC. Protein sequence: CSGGSGVDEQFF.

This chain links TRBV4-1 with TRBJ2-3; tentatively, D is TRBD1 (5 bases). Germline V CDR1 and CDR2: MGHRA, YSYEKL. Trimming cost V 0 bases and J 2 bases, with 15 bases left between them. The CDR3 loop spans 17 amino acids. Here the CDR3 reads CASSQDLEQGPTDTQYF. CDR3 nucleotides: TGCGCCAGCAGCCAAGATCTCGAGCAGGGTCCCACAGATACGCAGTATTTT.

The chain joins TRBV30 to TRBJ1-4; no firm D call. CDR1 and CDR2 (germline): GTSNPN, SVGIG (reference sequence). V was trimmed by 3 bases and J by 3 bases, leaving 11 bases between them. The CDR3 loop spans 14 amino acids. The CDR3 here is CAWRRGGSNEKLFF. CDR3 bases: TGTGCCTGGAGACGCGGAGGCTCTAATGAAAAACTGTTTTTT.

J is TRBJ2-7 and V is TRBV2, with TRBD1 matching 9 bases. The V and J ends lost 3 bases and 4 bases, in that order; junction bases with no gene match: 4. From germline, CDR1 is SNHLY and CDR2 FYNNEI. This CDR3 comprises 14 residues. Written as DNA, the CDR3 is TGTGCCAGCAGTGATACAGGGGGCGCGTACGAGCAGTACTTC. It specifies CASSDTGGAYEQYF.

This clone occurred a few times. The chain is built from TRBV29-1 and TRBJ2-3; TRBD2 matches at 7 bases. CDR1 is SQVTM and CDR2 is ANQGSEA in the germline V gene. There are 16 residues in the CDR3. V shed 2 bases, J shed 1 base, and the junction held 9 bases outside the gene matches. The CDR3 protein is CSVETSRGLRTDTQYF. CDR3 bases: TGCAGCGTTGAAACGTCGCGGGGGTTACGCACAGATACGCAGTATTTT.

This clone was seen more than once but under ten times. V is TRBV2 and J is TRBJ1-5, with 8 bases fitting TRBD1. Germline V CDR1 and CDR2: SNHLY, FYNNEI. This CDR3 contains 15 residues. Trimming took 6 bases from V and 2 from J; bases not matched to a gene: 6. The CDR3 region is CASSLRGLGNQPQHF. The CDR3 DNA follows: TGTGCCAGCAGCCTCAGGGGGCTGGGCAATCAGCCCCAGCATTTT.

The chain uses TRBV4-3 and TRBJ1-6, with 10 bases identical to TRBD1. The CDR3 consists of 15 residues. CDR1 is LGHNA and CDR2 is YSLEER in the germline V gene. Losses at the gene ends were 2 bases for V and 7 bases for J; bases not matched to a gene: 2. CDR3 bases: TGCGCCAGCAGCCAATTGACAGGGGGCAATTCACCCCTCCACTTT. Translated, it gives CASSQLTGGNSPLHF.

The V gene is TRBV7-3, the J gene TRBJ2-7; D is perhaps TRBD2 (6 bases). The CDR3 totals 15 residues. From germline, CDR1 is SGHTA and CDR2 FQGTGA. V dropped 5 bases and J dropped 4 bases, with 18 bases sitting between them. The CDR3 reads CASSDGGTGPYEQYF. In DNA, the CDR3 is TGTGCCAGCAGCGACGGCGGGACTGGCCCTTACGAGCAGTACTTC.

The chain recombines TRBV30 with TRBJ1-2; tentative D call: TRBD1 (5 bases). Trimming took off 1 base at V and 8 bases at J, with 8 bases between the two ends. CDR1 is GTSNPN and CDR2 is SVGIG in the germline V gene (reference sequence). The CDR3 runs 11 residues. The CDR3 bases are TGTGCCTGGAGTGCAGGGTCCGGCTACACCTTC. As protein: CAWSAGSGYTF.

The rearrangement joins TRBV6-1 to TRBJ1-3; no clear D gene. The CDR3 spans 14 residues. V gave up 4 bases and J gave up 4 bases, with 11 bases separating them. Germline V lookup: CDR1 MNHNS, CDR2 SASEGT. CDR3: CASSATDIGNTIYF. The CDR3 coding sequence is TGTGCCAGCAGTGCTACCGACATCGGAAACACCATATATTTT.

This chain joins TRBV13 and TRBJ2-1; no clear D. Germline CDR1 reads PRHDT; CDR2 reads FYEKMQ (reference sequence). V was shortened by 4 bases and J by 5 bases, with 15 bases between the two germline ends. The CDR3 consists of 15 residues. The CDR3 sequence is CASSSGSSPHNEQFF. CDR3 in DNA: TGTGCCAGCAGCTCCGGTAGTAGCCCCCACAATGAGCAGTTCTTC. The full variable domain, its missing parts supplied by reference TRBV13 and TRBJ2-1, is AAGVIQSPRHLIKEKRETATLKCYPIPRHDTVYWYQQGPGQDPQFLISFYEKMQSDKGSIPDRFSAQQFSDYHSELNMSSLELGDSALYFCASSSGSSPHNEQFFGPGTRLTVL.

The chain carries TRBV11-3 and TRBJ2-7, with 8 bases matching TRBD2. Trimming cost V 3 bases and J 1 base; bases outside gene matches: 5. Germline V lookup: CDR1 SGHNT, CDR2 YENEEA. The length of the CDR3 is 15 residues. CDR3 coding DNA: TGTGCCAGCAGCTTGGGAGCGGGGGCATCCTACGAGCAGTACTTC. It encodes CASSLGAGASYEQYF.

The CDR3 reads CASRALKNEQFF. Here the CDR3 DNA reads TGTGCCAGCAGGGCTTTAAAAAATGAGCAGTTCTTC. This chain joins TRBV27 and TRBJ2-1, with D uncertain. V dropped 6 bases and J dropped 7 bases, with 10 bases sitting between them. CDR3 length: 12 residues. Germline CDR1 and CDR2: MNHEY and SMNVEV (reference sequence).

The gene calls are TRBV15 and TRBJ1-2, with 10 bases aligning to TRBD1. This CDR3 is built from 17 residues. CDR1 and CDR2 from the germline V gene are LNHNV and YYDKDF (reference sequence). V trimming: 2 bases; J trimming: 4 bases; junction bases outside the gene matches: 10. The CDR3 DNA sequence: TGTGCCACCAGCAGATCCTTAGGGACAGGGGATGTCTATGGCTACACCTTC. Translated, it gives CATSRSLGTGDVYGYTF.

V gene TRBV7-8 combines with J gene TRBJ1-5; 7 bases are a match to TRBD1. With V trimmed by 4 bases and J by 0 bases, 6 bases remained unmatched. The CDR3 covers 16 residues. Germline loops: CDR1 SGHVS, CDR2 FQNEAQ. The CDR3 is CASSYVTGFSNQPQHF. Here the CDR3 DNA reads TGTGCCAGCAGCTACGTGACAGGGTTTAGCAATCAGCCCCAGCATTTT. The full variable domain, in which reference TRBV7-8 and TRBJ1-5 provide the parts outside the CDR3, is GAGVSQSPRYKVAKRGQDVALRCDPISGHVSLFWYQQALGQGPEFLTYFQNEAQLDKSGLPSDRFFAERPEGSVSTLKIQRTQQEDSAVYLCASSYVTGFSNQPQHFGDGTRLSIL.

The CDR3 loop reads CASSYSAGSLNYGYTF. The DNA for the CDR3 is TGTGCCAGCAGTTACTCGGCAGGGTCACTTAACTATGGCTACACCTTC. The chain joins TRBV6-5 to TRBJ1-2, with a possible D match to TRBD1 (5 bases). CDR3 size: 16 residues. Germline CDR1 reads MNHEY; CDR2 reads SVGAGI. With 0 bases removed from V and 1 base from J, the gap between germline ends came to 12 bases.

The chain joins TRBV7-6 to TRBJ2-3, with 8 bases that match TRBD1. The CDR3 spans 16 residues. Trimming cost V 0 bases and J 0 bases; bases outside gene matches: 2. Germline V CDR1 and CDR2: SGHVS, FNYEAQ. The CDR3 sequence is CASSLARGPSTDTQYF. CDR3 bases: TGTGCCAGCAGCTTAGCCAGGGGGCCTAGCACAGATACGCAGTATTTT.

Here the CDR3 DNA reads TGTGCCAGCACCCTTACTGGGACACCGGCCTACGAGCAGTACTTC. Its protein is CASTLTGTPAYEQYF. The chain carries TRBV7-2 and TRBJ2-7, with D tentatively TRBD1 (6 bases). This CDR3 has 15 amino acids. The germline V gene has CDR1 SGHTA and CDR2 FQGNSA. V was clipped by 7 bases and J by 2 bases, with 18 bases between them.

The V and J genes are TRBV27 and TRBJ2-7; 9 nucleotides align to TRBD1. Germline CDR1 is MNHEY and CDR2 is SMNVEV (reference sequence). The CDR3 is 14 residues long. Germline trimming cut 4 bases from V and 9 bases from J; bases unmatched to any gene: 10. The CDR3: CASSSHRTGEVQYF. CDR3 bases: TGTGCCAGCAGTTCACATCGGACAGGGGAGGTGCAGTACTTC.

This sequence joins TRBV19 and TRBJ1-5, with TRBD1 as a possible D gene (6 bases). This CDR3 has 13 residues. In germline, CDR1 is LNHDA, CDR2 SQIVND (reference sequence). Trimming removed 5 bases from V and 7 bases from J, with 12 bases in between. In DNA form, the CDR3 reads TGTGCCAGTAGTCCGACAGGAGGCCAGCCCCAGCATTTT. Translated, it gives CASSPTGGQPQHF.

The sample holds a few counts of this clone. The chain is built from TRBV29-1 and TRBJ2-5; 10 nucleotides align to TRBD1. The trim removed 0 bases at V and 5 bases at J, leaving 6 bases unmatched. This CDR3 contains 15 residues. Germline V gives CDR1 SQVTM, CDR2 ANQGSEA. CDR3 coding DNA: TGCAGCGTTGAAGATAGGGCGGACAGGGGGGAGACCCAGTACTTC. Residues: CSVEDRADRGETQYF. The full variable domain, in which reference TRBV29-1 and TRBJ2-5 provide the parts outside the CDR3, is SAVISQKPSRDICQRGTSLTIQCQVDSQVTMMFWYRQQPGQSLTLIATANQGSEATYESGFVIDKFPISRPNLTFSTLTVSNMSPEDSSIYLCSVEDRADRGETQYFGPGTRLLVL.